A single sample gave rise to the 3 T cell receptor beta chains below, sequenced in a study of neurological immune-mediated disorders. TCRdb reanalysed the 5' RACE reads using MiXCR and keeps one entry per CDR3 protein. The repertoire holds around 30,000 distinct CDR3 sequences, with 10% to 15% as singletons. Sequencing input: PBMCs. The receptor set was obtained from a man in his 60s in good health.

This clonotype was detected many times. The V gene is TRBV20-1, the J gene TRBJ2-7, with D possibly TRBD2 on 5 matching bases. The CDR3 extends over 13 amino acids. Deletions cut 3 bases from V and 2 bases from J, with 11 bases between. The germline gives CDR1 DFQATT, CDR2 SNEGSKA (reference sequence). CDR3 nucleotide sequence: TGCAGTGCTAGGAGGGCTAGCACCTACGAGCAGTACTTC. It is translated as CSARRASTYEQYF.

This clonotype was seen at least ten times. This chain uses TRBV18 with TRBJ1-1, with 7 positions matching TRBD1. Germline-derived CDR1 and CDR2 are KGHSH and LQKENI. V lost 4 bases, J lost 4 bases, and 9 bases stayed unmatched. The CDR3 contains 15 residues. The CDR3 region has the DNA TGTGCCAGCTCACAAAGGACAGGTGGGAGCACTGAAGCTTTCTTT. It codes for CASSQRTGGSTEAFF. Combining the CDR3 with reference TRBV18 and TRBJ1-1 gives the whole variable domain NAGVMQNPRHLVRRRGQEARLRCSPMKGHSHVYWYRQLPEEGLKFMVYLQKENIIDESGMPKERFSAEFPKEGPSILRIQQVVRGDSAAYFCASSQRTGGSTEAFFGQGTRLTVV.

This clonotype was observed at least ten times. The CDR3 coding sequence is TGTGCCATCAGGGCTGGACAGGGGGCCGGGATGAACACTGAAGCTTTCTTT. Protein product: CAIRAGQGAGMNTEAFF. The chain is built from TRBV10-3 and TRBJ1-1; 11 nucleotides match TRBD1. The CDR3 is made up of 17 amino acids. V lost 6 bases to trimming and J lost 0 bases; unmatched junction nucleotides: 9. CDR1 is ENHRY and CDR2 is SYGVKD in the germline V gene.